Below, one T cell receptor beta chain is given with its context. The sample is drawn from a study of control samples from healthy donors and cancer patients. The table came from immunoSEQ multiplex PCR; TCRdb's copy has only in-frame clones and leaves some out. This table holds roughly 100,000 clones, just over 90% found once. The CDR3 length is 16 residues. The V gene lost 0 bases and the J gene lost 4 bases, with 15 bases spanning the gap. The germline V gene encodes CDR1 SGHRS and CDR2 YFSETQ. The chain uses TRBV5-1 and TRBJ2-3; D is unclear. This receptor was obtained from a woman aged 25-40 years in good health. The specimen was blood. CDR3: CASSLAESWMPDTQYF. The CDR3 DNA is TGCGCCAGCAGCTTGGCCGAGAGCTGGATGCCAGATACGCAGTATTTT.